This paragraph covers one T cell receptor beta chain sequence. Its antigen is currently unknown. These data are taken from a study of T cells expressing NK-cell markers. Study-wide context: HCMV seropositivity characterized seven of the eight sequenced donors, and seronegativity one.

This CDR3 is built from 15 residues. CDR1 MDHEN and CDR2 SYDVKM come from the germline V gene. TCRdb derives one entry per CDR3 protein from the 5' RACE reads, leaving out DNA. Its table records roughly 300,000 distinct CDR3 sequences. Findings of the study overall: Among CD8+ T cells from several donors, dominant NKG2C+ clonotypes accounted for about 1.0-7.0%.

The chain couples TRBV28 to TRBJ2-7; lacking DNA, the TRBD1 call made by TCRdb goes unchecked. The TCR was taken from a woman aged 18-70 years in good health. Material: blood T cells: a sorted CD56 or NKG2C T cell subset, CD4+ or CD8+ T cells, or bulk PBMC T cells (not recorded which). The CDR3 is CASRDPRVGSYEQYF.